The 18 T cell receptor beta chains below all came from one sample that was sequenced in a study of blood T cell repertoires in COVID-19 (dated by TCRdb to 2020 to 2021). To prepare the library, the immunoSEQ multiplex PCR assay was applied. Entries here come from immuneACCESS through TCRdb and include only in-frame sequences with V and J called. Some clones fail to appear in such tables; in the studies checked, an unresolved V gene covers under half of the shortfall, and the cause of the remainder is unknown. This sample lists 85,000 to 95,000 clones; around 86% were detected once. The top ten hold 4.5% to 6% of the sample. The sequenced material came from peripheral blood. The source is a woman older than 75 with acute or convalescent COVID-19.

J is TRBJ1-4 and V is TRBV15; 10 bases match TRBD1. CDR3 size: 15 residues. Losses at the gene ends were 3 bases for V and 8 bases for J; bases not matched to a gene: 6. Germline V gives CDR1 LNHNV, CDR2 YYDKDF (reference sequence). This chain's CDR3 is CATSSRSGQGEKLFF. The CDR3 DNA sequence: TGTGCCACCAGCAGCAGATCGGGACAGGGGGAAAAACTGTTTTTT. The whole variable domain, filled in from reference TRBV15 and TRBJ1-4, reads DAMVIQNPRYQVTQFGKPVTLSCSQTLNHNVMYWYQQKSSQAPKLLFHYYDKDFNNEADTPDNFQSRRPNTSFCFLDIRSPGLGDTAMYLCATSSRSGQGEKLFFGSGTQLSVL.

This sequence joins TRBV5-1 and TRBJ2-5; D is perhaps TRBD2 (5 bases). The CDR3 extends over 14 amino acids. Germline CDR1 is SGHRS and CDR2 is YFSETQ. V lost 0 bases, J lost 5 bases, and 11 bases lay in between. The CDR3 loop reads CASSLVGGKETQYF. In DNA, the CDR3 is TGCGCCAGCAGCTTGGTTGGAGGAAAGGAGACCCAGTACTTC.

This rearrangement joins TRBV27 to TRBJ1-2; TRBD1 matches at 7 bases. V gave up 4 bases and J gave up 3 bases; unmatched junction bases: 14. Germline-derived CDR1 and CDR2 are MNHEY and SMNVEV (reference sequence). The CDR3 covers 17 residues. Here the CDR3 DNA reads TGTGCCAGCAGTTCGTTGGACAGGCACCGACCTGACTATGGCTACACCTTC. Translated: CASSSLDRHRPDYGYTF.

The rearrangement links TRBV4-1 to TRBJ2-2; D perhaps matches TRBD2 (7 bases). From germline, CDR1 is MGHRA and CDR2 YSYEKL. The V end lost 0 bases, the J end lost 6 bases, and 20 bases lay between the germline ends. The CDR3 loop spans 18 amino acids. CDR3 protein: CASSQDPSRGGLAGELFF. CDR3 DNA: TGCGCCAGCAGCCAAGATCCCTCGAGGGGGGGTCTGGCCGGGGAGCTGTTTTTT.

This rearrangement joins TRBV4-1 to TRBJ2-2; D ambiguous. Germline V lookup: CDR1 MGHRA, CDR2 YSYEKL. V dropped 3 bases and J dropped 1 base, with 6 bases sitting between them. The CDR3 runs 14 residues. The DNA for the CDR3 is TGCGCCAGCAGCCAGGCTGAGAACACCGGGGAGCTGTTTTTT. Amino acid sequence: CASSQAENTGELFF.

The chain employs TRBV4-3 and TRBJ2-3; D perhaps matches TRBD2 (6 bases). The germline V gene has CDR1 LGHNA and CDR2 YSLEER. The CDR3 is 17 amino acids. V was clipped by 1 base and J by 3 bases, with 17 bases between them. CDR3 amino acids: CASSQGLQPGVTDTQYF. The CDR3 DNA sequence: TGCGCCAGCAGCCAAGGATTGCAGCCGGGGGTAACAGATACGCAGTATTTT.

V usage is TRBV2 and J usage is TRBJ2-3; D not certain. This CDR3 spans 11 amino acids. V lost 6 bases, J lost 5 bases, and 6 bases lay in between. The germline gives CDR1 SNHLY, CDR2 FYNNEI. The CDR3, as DNA: TGTGCCAGCAGGGGCCAAGATACGCAGTATTTT. Translated: CASRGQDTQYF.

This chain links TRBV6-2 or TRBV6-3 with TRBJ2-7; weak D call: TRBD2 (5 bases). V shed 5 bases and J shed 0 bases, with 20 bases lying between them. There are 17 residues in the CDR3. CDR1 is MNHEY and CDR2 is SVGEGT in the germline V gene. DNA of the CDR3: TGTGCCAGCAGTCCGCCCCAGCTGACGGGGAGCTCCTACGAGCAGTACTTC. This gives the protein CASSPPQLTGSSYEQYF.

V and J are TRBV5-1 and TRBJ2-3, with 8 positions matching TRBD1. Germline V gene sequence: CDR1 SGHRS, CDR2 YFSETQ. Germline trimming cut 3 bases from V and 5 bases from J; bases unmatched to any gene: 8. The CDR3 extends over 15 amino acids. The DNA of the CDR3 is TGCGCCAGCAGCTCCCTGACAGGGGCAGTAGATACGCAGTATTTT. Protein: CASSSLTGAVDTQYF. Full variable domain (rest looked up from reference TRBV5-1 and TRBJ2-3): KAGVTQTPRYLIKTRGQQVTLSCSPISGHRSVSWYQQTPGQGLQFLFEYFSETQRNKGNFPGRFSGRQFSNSRSEMNVSTLELGDSALYLCASSSLTGAVDTQYFGPGTRLTVL.

The chain recombines TRBV6-5 with TRBJ1-1; D may be TRBD1 (5 bases). The CDR3 covers 14 residues. With 4 bases removed from V and 8 bases from J, the gap between germline ends came to 17 bases. CDR1 and CDR2 from the germline V gene are MNHEY and SVGAGI. The CDR3, as DNA: TGTGCCAGCAGTTCCCTAGTTAGGGGCGGCGAAGCTTTCTTT. It is translated as CASSSLVRGGEAFF.

V usage is TRBV5-8 and J usage is TRBJ1-2; D gene ambiguous. The CDR3 has 11 residues. The germline CDR1 and CDR2 sequences are SGHTS and YDEGEE. V lost 3 bases to trimming and J lost 7 bases, with 7 bases between them. The CDR3 DNA sequence: TGTGCCAGCAGCTCCTACGGTGGCTACACCTTC. Protein: CASSSYGGYTF.

This chain joins TRBV10-3 and TRBJ1-1, with 7 nucleotides matching TRBD1. The CDR3 totals 15 residues. Germline CDR1 is ENHRY and CDR2 is SYGVKD. V was pared by 11 bases and J by 4 bases, with 16 bases of the junction left unmatched. In nucleotides, the CDR3 is TGTGCCTCCCAAGCGGCGACAGGGTTGGGCACTGAAGCTTTCTTT. Encoded protein: CASQAATGLGTEAFF.

J is TRBJ2-5 and V is TRBV7-8; tentative D call: TRBD1 (6 bases). The V and J ends lost 5 bases and 4 bases respectively, with 17 bases between them. Germline V gene data show CDR1 as SGHVS and CDR2 as FQNEAQ. This CDR3 is built from 15 residues. CDR3 sequence: CASSPTPGQGETQYF. The DNA of the CDR3 is TGTGCCAGCAGCCCTACACCGGGACAAGGAGAGACCCAGTACTTC. Based on the CDR3 plus reference TRBV7-8 and TRBJ2-5, the full variable domain is GAGVSQSPRYKVAKRGQDVALRCDPISGHVSLFWYQQALGQGPEFLTYFQNEAQLDKSGLPSDRFFAERPEGSVSTLKIQRTQQEDSAVYLCASSPTPGQGETQYFGPGTRLLVL.

The V call is TRBV20-1, the J call TRBJ1-2; D may be TRBD1 (6 bases). The CDR3 covers 10 residues. Germline CDR1 reads DFQATT; CDR2 reads SNEGSKA (reference sequence). Trimming pared 5 bases from V and 7 bases from J, leaving 8 bases between. CDR3 bases: TGCAGTGCTTTCAGGGGTGGCTACACCTTC. It is translated as CSAFRGGYTF.

The chain combines TRBV7-9 with TRBJ2-5, with 8 bases aligning to TRBD2. Trimming removed 1 base from V and 5 bases from J; junction bases left unmatched: 9. The CDR3 is made up of 16 amino acids. Germline V gene data show CDR1 as SEHNR and CDR2 as FQNEAQ (reference sequence). The CDR3 here is CASSLVPGGPSETQYF. The CDR3 DNA follows: TGTGCCAGCAGCTTAGTTCCGGGGGGGCCGAGTGAGACCCAGTACTTC.

This chain links TRBV5-1 with TRBJ2-7; D not certain. V lost 0 bases and J 4 bases, leaving 17 bases between the germline ends. This CDR3 is built from 16 residues. Germline-derived CDR1 and CDR2 are SGHRS and YFSETQ. This chain's CDR3 is CASSLAWQASTYEQYF. The CDR3 region has the DNA TGCGCCAGCAGCTTGGCTTGGCAGGCCTCTACATACGAGCAGTACTTC. Using reference TRBV5-1 and TRBJ2-7 for the parts outside the CDR3, the full variable domain is KAGVTQTPRYLIKTRGQQVTLSCSPISGHRSVSWYQQTPGQGLQFLFEYFSETQRNKGNFPGRFSGRQFSNSRSEMNVSTLELGDSALYLCASSLAWQASTYEQYFGPGTRLTVT.

The gene calls are TRBV19 and TRBJ1-2; perhaps TRBD1 as D (6 bases). Germline CDR1 reads LNHDA; CDR2 reads SQIVND (reference sequence). There are 13 residues in the CDR3. V gave up 3 bases and J gave up 8 bases, with 13 bases separating them. This CDR3 is CASSMRPGEGYTF. The CDR3 region has the DNA TGTGCCAGTAGTATGAGGCCAGGGGAGGGCTACACCTTC.

The CDR3 loop is CASRLPNQPQHF. CDR3 nucleotides: TGTGCCAGTAGACTGCCGAATCAGCCCCAGCATTTT. The chain links TRBV19 to TRBJ1-5; D gene ambiguous. The V gene lost 6 bases and the J gene lost 4 bases, with 7 bases spanning the gap. Germline V gene data show CDR1 as LNHDA and CDR2 as SQIVND (reference sequence). The CDR3 consists of 12 residues.